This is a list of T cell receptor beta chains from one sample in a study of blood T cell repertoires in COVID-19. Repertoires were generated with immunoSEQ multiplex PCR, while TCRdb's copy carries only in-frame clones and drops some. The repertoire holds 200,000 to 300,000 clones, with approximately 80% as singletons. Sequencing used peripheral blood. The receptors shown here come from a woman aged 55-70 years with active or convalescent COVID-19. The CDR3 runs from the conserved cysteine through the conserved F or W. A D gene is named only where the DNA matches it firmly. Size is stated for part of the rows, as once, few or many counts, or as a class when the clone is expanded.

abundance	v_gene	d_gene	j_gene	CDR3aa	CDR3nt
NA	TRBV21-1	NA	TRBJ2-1	CASSKWRSRRNEQFF	TGTGCCAGCAGCAAGTGGAGGTCGCGCCGAAATGAGCAGTTCTTC
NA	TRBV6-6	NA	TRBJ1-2	CASSYGEGLGTGYTF	TGTGCCAGCAGTTACGGGGAGGGGCTCGGGACTGGCTACACCTTC
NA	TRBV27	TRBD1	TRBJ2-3	CASSLGTGWADTQYF	TGTGCCAGCAGTCTCGGGACAGGGTGGGCAGATACGCAGTATTTT
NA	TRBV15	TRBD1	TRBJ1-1	CATSWRTGGRRMNTEAFF	TGTGCCACCAGCTGGCGGACAGGGGGCCGAAGAATGAACACTGAAGCTTTCTTT
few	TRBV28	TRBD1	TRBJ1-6	CASSRSRDRDSPLHF	TGTGCCAGCAGTCGTAGTCGGGACAGGGATTCACCCCTCCACTTT
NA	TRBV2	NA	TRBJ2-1	CASSAARGFYNEQFF	TGTGCCAGCAGTGCGGCTCGGGGGTTCTACAATGAGCAGTTCTTC
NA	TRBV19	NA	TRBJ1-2	CASSPPWTENYGYTF	TGTGCCAGTAGTCCCCCCTGGACAGAGAACTATGGCTACACCTTC
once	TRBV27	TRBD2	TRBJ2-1	CASSLFSSGRYNEQFF	TGTGCCAGCAGTTTATTTAGTAGCGGGCGCTACAATGAGCAGTTCTTC
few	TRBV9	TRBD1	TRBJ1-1	CASSGRQGVDTEAFF	TGTGCCAGCAGCGGGAGACAGGGTGTGGACACTGAAGCTTTCTTT
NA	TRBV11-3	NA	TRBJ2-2	CASSRGGNTGELFF	TGTGCCAGCAGCCGCGGAGGGAACACCGGGGAGCTGTTTTTT
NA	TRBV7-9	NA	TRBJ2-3	CASNLGGDTDTQYF	TGTGCCAGCAACCTTGGCGGGGACACAGATACGCAGTATTTT
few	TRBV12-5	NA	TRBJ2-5	CASGLVNGETQYF	TGTGCTAGTGGTTTGGTCAACGGAGAGACCCAGTACTTC
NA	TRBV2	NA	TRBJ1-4	CASSEFGGINEKLFF	TGTGCCAGCAGTGAGTTTGGGGGGATCAATGAAAAACTGTTTTTT
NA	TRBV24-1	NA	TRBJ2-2	CATSGSRNTGELFF	TGTGCCACCAGTGGGTCCAGGAACACCGGGGAGCTGTTTTTT
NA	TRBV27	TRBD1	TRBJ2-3	CASSFGPGQGAFSDTQYF	TGTGCCAGCAGTTTCGGACCGGGACAGGGGGCTTTTTCAGATACGCAGTATTTT
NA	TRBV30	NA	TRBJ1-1	CAWSVFRGGGGTEAFF	TGTGCCTGGAGTGTTTTCAGGGGCGGTGGGGGCACTGAAGCTTTCTTT
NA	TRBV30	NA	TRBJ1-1	CAWRMQGYTEAFF	TGTGCCTGGAGAATGCAGGGGTACACTGAAGCTTTCTTT
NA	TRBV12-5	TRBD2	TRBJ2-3	CASGSPSGRAGRDTDTQYF	TGTGCTAGTGGTTCGCCAAGCGGGAGGGCCGGAAGGGACACAGATACGCAGTATTTT
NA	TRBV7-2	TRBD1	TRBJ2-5	CASSYNGDRETQYF	TGTGCCAGCAGCTACAACGGGGACAGGGAGACCCAGTACTTC
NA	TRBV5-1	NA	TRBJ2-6	CASSLAGASGANVLTF	TGCGCCAGCAGCTTGGCGGGAGCCTCTGGGGCCAACGTCCTGACTTTC